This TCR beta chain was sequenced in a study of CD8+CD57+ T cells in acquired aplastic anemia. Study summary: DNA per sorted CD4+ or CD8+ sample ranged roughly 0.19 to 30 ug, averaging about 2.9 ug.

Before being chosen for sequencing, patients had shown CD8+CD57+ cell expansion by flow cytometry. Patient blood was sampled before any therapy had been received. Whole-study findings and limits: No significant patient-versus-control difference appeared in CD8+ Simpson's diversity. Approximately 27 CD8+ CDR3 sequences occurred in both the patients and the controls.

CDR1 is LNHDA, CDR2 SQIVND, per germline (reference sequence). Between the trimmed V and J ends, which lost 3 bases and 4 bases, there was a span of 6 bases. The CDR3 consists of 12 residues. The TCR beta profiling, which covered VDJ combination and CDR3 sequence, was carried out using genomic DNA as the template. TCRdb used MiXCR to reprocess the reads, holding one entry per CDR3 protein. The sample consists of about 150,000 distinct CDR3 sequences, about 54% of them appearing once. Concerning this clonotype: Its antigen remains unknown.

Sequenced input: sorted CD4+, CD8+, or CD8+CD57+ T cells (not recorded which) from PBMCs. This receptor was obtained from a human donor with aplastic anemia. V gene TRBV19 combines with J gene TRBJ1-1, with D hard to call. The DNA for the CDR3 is TGTGCCAGTAGTATCGGACTCACTGAAGCTTTCTTT. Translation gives CASSIGLTEAFF.